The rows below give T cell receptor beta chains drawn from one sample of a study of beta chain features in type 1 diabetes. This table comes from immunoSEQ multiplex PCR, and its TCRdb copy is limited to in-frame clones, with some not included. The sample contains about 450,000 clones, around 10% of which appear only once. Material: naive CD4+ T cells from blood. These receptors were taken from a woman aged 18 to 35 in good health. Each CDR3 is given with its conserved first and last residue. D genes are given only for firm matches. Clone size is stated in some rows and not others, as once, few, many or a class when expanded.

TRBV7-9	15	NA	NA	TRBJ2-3	CASSRVAAKADTQYF	TGTGCCAGCAGCCGAGTGGCCGCGAAGGCTGATACGCAGTATTTT
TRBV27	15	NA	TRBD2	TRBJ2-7	CASSKTSGRAYEQYF	TGTGCCAGCAGTAAGACTAGCGGGAGGGCCTACGAGCAGTACTTC
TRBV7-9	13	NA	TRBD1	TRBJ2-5	CASSRQGRETQYF	TGTGCCAGCAGCAGACAGGGCCGAGAGACCCAGTACTTC
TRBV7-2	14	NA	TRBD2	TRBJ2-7	CASSSRLAGNEQYF	TGTGCCAGCAGCTCCCGACTAGCGGGAAACGAGCAGTACTTC
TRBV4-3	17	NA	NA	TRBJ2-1	CASSQDVPTGAPNEQFF	TGCGCCAGCAGCCAAGATGTCCCGACAGGAGCACCGAATGAGCAGTTCTTC
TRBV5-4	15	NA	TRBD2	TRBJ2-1	CASSLAGAGDNEQFF	TGTGCCAGCAGCTTGGCGGGAGCGGGAGACAATGAGCAGTTCTTC
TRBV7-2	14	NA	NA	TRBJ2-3	CASRIDTGTDTQYF	TGTGCCAGCAGGATAGACACGGGCACAGATACGCAGTATTTT
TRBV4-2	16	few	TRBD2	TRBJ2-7	CASSQAGTSVSYEQYF	TGTGCCAGCAGCCAAGCCGGGACTAGCGTATCTTACGAGCAGTACTTC
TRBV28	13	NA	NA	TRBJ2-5	CASSLPLPETQYF	TGTGCCAGCAGTTTGCCTCTCCCCGAGACCCAGTACTTC
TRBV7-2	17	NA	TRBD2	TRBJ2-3	CASSDRLLAGHTDTQYF	TGTGCCAGCAGCGATCGCCTGCTAGCGGGGCACACAGATACGCAGTATTTT
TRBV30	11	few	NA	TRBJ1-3	CAWSHGNTIYF	TGTGCCTGGAGTCATGGAAACACCATATATTTT
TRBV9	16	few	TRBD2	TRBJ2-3	CASSVVPAGPSGTQYF	TGTGCCAGCAGCGTAGTTCCAGCGGGGCCCTCGGGTACGCAGTATTTT
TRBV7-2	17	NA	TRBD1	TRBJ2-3	CASSDPLWSGGSDTQYF	TGTGCCAGCAGCGACCCCCTCTGGTCAGGGGGCTCAGATACGCAGTATTTT
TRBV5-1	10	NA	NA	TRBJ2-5	CASGEETQYF	TGCGCCAGCGGTGAAGAGACCCAGTACTTC
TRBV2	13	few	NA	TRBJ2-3	CAQGGIRTDTQYF	TGTGCCCAGGGCGGAATCCGCACAGATACGCAGTATTTT
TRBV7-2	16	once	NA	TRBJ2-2	CASSLALNSVTGELFF	TGTGCCAGCAGCTTAGCGCTAAATTCGGTAACCGGGGAGCTGTTTTTT
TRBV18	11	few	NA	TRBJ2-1	CASQAGHEQFF	TGTGCCAGCCAAGCTGGGCATGAGCAGTTCTTC
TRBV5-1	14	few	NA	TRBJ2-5	CASSLRRGRETQYF	TGCGCCAGCAGCCTTAGACGCGGCCGAGAGACCCAGTACTTC
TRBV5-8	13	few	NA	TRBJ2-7	CASRDRERYEQYF	TGTGCCAGCAGGGACCGGGAGAGATACGAGCAGTACTTC
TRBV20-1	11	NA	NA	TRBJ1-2	CSARDYRDRVF	TGCAGTGCGAGAGACTATCGGGACCGAGTCTTC
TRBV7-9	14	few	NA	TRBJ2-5	CASRPGTAGETQYF	TGTGCCAGCAGACCCGGTACGGCAGGGGAGACCCAGTACTTC
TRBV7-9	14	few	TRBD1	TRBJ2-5	CASSRGQGGETQYF	TGTGCCAGCAGCCGAGGACAGGGTGGGGAGACCCAGTACTTC
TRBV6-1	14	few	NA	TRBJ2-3	CASSMTDSTDTQYF	TGTGCCAGCAGTATGACAGACAGCACAGATACGCAGTATTTT
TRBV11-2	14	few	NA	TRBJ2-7	CASSLVRALNEQYF	TGTGCCAGCAGCTTAGTGCGAGCGCTCAACGAGCAGTACTTC
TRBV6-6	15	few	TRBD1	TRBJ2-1	CASSYKGARGDEQFF	TGTGCCAGCAGTTACAAGGGGGCGAGGGGAGATGAGCAGTTCTTC
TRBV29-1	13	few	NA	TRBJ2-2	CSADRSNTGELFF	TGCAGCGCGGACAGATCGAACACCGGGGAGCTGTTTTTT
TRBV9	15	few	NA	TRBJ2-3	CASSVSPQGTDTQYF	TGTGCCAGCAGCGTAAGCCCACAGGGCACAGATACGCAGTATTTT
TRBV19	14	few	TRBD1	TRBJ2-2	CASTTGPNTGELFF	TGTGCCAGTACGACAGGGCCGAACACCGGGGAGCTGTTTTTT
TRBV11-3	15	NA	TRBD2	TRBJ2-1	CASSPSGRNNNEQFF	TGTGCCAGCAGCCCGAGCGGGAGGAACAACAATGAGCAGTTCTTC
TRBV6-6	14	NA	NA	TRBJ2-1	CASTGHNSYNEQFF	TGTGCCTCGACTGGACACAACTCCTACAATGAGCAGTTCTTC
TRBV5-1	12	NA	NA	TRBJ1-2	CASHTPPDGYTF	TGCGCCAGTCATACCCCCCCAGATGGCTACACCTTC
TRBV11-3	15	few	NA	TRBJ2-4	CASSLGRLAKNIQYF	TGTGCCAGCAGCTTAGGGAGACTAGCCAAAAACATTCAGTACTTC
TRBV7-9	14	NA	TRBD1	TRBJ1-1	CASTWAQQGTEAFF	TGTGCCAGCACCTGGGCCCAACAGGGGACTGAAGCTTTCTTT
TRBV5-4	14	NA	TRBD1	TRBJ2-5	CASSLGQALETQYF	TGTGCCAGCAGCTTAGGACAGGCGCTAGAGACCCAGTACTTC
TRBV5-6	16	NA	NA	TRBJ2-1	CASSPNGGTSYNEQFF	TGTGCCAGCAGTCCTAATGGAGGAACCTCCTACAATGAGCAGTTCTTC
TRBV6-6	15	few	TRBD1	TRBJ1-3	CASRYAGGTGNTIYF	TGTGCCAGCAGATACGCAGGGGGCACTGGAAACACCATATATTTT
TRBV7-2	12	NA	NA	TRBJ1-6	CASSLGGSPLHF	TGTGCCAGCAGCTTAGGGGGTTCACCCCTCCACTTT